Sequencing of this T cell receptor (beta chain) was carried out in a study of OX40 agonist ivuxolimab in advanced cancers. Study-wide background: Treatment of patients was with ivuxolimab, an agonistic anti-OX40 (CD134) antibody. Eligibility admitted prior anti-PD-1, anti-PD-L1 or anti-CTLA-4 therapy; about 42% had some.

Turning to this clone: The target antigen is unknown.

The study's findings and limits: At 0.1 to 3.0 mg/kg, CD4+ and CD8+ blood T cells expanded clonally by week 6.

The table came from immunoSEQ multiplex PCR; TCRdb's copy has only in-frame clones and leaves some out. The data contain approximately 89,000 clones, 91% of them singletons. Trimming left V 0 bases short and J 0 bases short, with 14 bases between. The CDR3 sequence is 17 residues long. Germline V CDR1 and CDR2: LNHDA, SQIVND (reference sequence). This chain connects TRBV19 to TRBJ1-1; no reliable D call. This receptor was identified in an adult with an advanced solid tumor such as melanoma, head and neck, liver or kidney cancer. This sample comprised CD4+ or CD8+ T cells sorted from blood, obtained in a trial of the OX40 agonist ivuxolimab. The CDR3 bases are TGTGCCAGTAGTATAGATGCCATTGGACCTATGAACACTGAAGCTTTCTTT. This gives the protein CASSIDAIGPMNTEAFF.